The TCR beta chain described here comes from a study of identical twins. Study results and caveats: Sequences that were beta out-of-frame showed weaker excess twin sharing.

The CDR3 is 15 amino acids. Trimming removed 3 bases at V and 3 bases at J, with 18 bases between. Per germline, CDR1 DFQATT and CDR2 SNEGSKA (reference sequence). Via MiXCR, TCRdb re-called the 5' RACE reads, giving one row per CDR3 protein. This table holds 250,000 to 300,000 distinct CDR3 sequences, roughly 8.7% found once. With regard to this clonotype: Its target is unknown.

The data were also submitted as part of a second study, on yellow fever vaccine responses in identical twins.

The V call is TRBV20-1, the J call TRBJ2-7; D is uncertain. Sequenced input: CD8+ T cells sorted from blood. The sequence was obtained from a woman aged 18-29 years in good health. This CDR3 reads CSASEEFGSYYEQYF. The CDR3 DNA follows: TGCAGTGCTAGTGAGGAGTTCGGGTCCTACTACGAGCAGTACTTC.